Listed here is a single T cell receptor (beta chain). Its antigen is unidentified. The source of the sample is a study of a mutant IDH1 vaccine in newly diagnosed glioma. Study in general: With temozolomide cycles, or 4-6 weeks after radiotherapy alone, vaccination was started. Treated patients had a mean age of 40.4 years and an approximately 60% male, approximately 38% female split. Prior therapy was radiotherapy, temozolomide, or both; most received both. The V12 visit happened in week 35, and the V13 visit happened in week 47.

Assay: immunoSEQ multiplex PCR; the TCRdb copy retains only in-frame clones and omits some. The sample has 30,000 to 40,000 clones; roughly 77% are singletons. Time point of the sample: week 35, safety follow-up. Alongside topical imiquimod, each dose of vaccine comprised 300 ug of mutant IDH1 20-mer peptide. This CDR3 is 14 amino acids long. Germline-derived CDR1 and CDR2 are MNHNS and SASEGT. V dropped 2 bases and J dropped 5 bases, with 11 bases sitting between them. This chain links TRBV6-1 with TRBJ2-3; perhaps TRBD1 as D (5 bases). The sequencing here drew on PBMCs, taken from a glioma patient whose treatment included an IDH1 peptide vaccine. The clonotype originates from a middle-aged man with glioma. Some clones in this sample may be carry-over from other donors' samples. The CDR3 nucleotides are TGTGCCAGCAGTGAACGACAGATACAAGATACGCAGTATTTT. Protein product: CASSERQIQDTQYF.